The present TCR beta chain was sequenced within a study of blood T cell repertoires in COVID-19. About the research overall: Both acute and convalescent COVID-19 samples were obtained from the United States, Italy and Spain. Sample material is recorded as cDNA or gDNA derived from T cells, B-cell-depleted T cells, or PBMCs.

Authors' methods: Scientists estimated how many nucleated cells there were by amplifying reference gene primers. The assay was immunoSEQ multiplex PCR, and TCRdb's table has in-frame clones only and misses some. D and trimming come from the DNA, and the V and J calls and clone size come from that table. The data contain approximately 200,000 clones, around 84% of them singletons. The sequencing input was peripheral blood. The TCR originated in a man aged 40-55 years with acute or convalescent COVID-19.

The CDR3 region is CASSYSTSGWWEQYF. The DNA of the CDR3 is TGTGCCAGCAGTTACTCGACTAGCGGGTGGTGGGAGCAGTACTTC. The chain uses TRBV6-5 and TRBJ2-7, with 10 nucleotides matching TRBD2. Germline trimming cut 0 bases from V and 7 bases from J; bases unmatched to any gene: 6. The CDR3 length is 15 residues. The germline V gene encodes CDR1 MNHEY and CDR2 SVGAGI.